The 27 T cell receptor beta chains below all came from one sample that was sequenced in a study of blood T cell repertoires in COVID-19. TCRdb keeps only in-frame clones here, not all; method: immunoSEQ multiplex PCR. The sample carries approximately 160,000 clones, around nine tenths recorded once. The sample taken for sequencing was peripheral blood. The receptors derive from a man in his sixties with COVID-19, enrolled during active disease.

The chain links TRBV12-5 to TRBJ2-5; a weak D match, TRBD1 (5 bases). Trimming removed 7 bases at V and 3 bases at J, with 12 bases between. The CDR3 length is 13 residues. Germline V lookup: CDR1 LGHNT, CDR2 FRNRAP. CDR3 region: CASAPRVKETQYF. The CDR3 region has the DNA TGTGCTAGTGCCCCCAGGGTAAAAGAGACCCAGTACTTC.

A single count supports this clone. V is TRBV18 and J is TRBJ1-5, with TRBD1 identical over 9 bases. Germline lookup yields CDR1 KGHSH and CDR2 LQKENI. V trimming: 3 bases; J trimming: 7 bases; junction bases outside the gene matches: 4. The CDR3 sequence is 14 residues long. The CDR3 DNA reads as TGTGCCAGCTCACCGGGACAGGGCCGACAGCCCCAGCATTTT. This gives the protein CASSPGQGRQPQHF.

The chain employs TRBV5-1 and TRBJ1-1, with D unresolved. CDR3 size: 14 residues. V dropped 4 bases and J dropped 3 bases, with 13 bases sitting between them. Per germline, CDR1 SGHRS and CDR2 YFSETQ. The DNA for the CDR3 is TGCGCCAGCAGCACCGCGGGTGGTGACACTGAAGCTTTCTTT. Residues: CASSTAGGDTEAFF.

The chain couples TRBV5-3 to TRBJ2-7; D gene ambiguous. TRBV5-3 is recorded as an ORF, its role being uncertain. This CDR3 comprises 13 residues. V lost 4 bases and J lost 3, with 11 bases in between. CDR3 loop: CARSPKHDYEQYF. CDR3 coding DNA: TGTGCCAGAAGCCCAAAACACGACTACGAGCAGTACTTC.

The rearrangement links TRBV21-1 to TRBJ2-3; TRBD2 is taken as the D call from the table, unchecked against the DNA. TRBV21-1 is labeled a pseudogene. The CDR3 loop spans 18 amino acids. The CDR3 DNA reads TGTGCCAGCAGCAAAAACCAGGCTAGCGGGGTTTCGTCAGATACGCAGTATTTT. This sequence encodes CASSKNQASGVSSDTQYF.

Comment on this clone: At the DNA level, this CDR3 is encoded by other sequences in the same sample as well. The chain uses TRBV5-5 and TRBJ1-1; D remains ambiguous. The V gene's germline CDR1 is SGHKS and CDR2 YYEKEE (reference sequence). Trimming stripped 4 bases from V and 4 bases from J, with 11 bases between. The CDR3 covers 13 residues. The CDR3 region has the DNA TGTGCCAGCAGCCCAATCCCGGGCACTGAAGCTTTCTTT. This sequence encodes CASSPIPGTEAFF.

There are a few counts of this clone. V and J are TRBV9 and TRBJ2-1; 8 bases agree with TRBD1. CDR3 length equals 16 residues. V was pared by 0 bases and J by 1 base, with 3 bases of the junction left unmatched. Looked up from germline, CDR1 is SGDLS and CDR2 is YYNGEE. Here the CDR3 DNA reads TGTGCCAGCAGCGTAGGGACAGGGATATCCTACAATGAGCAGTTCTTC. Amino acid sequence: CASSVGTGISYNEQFF. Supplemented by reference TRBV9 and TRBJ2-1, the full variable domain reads DSGVTQTPKHLITATGQRVTLRCSPRSGDLSVYWYQQSLDQGLQFLIQYYNGEERAKGNILERFSAQQFPDLHSELNLSSLELGDSALYFCASSVGTGISYNEQFFGPGTRLTVL.

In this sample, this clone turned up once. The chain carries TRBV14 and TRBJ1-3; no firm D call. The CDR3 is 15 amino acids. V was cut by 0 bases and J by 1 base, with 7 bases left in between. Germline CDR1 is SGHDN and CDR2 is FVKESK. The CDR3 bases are TGTGCCAGCAGCCAAGATCTCGGTTCTGGAAACACCATATATTTT. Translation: CASSQDLGSGNTIYF.

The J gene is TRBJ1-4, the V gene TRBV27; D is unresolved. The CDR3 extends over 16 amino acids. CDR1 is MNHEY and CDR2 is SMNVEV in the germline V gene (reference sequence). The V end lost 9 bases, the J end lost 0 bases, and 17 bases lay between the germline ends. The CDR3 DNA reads TGTGCCAGTCGAGCGGACCTACGCCCAACTAATGAAAAACTGTTTTTT. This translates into CASRADLRPTNEKLFF.

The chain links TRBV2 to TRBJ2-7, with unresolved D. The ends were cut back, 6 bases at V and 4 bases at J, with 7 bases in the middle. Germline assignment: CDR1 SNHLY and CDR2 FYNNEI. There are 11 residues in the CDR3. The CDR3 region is CASRAEYEQYF. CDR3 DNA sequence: TGTGCCAGCAGAGCCGAGTACGAGCAGTACTTC.

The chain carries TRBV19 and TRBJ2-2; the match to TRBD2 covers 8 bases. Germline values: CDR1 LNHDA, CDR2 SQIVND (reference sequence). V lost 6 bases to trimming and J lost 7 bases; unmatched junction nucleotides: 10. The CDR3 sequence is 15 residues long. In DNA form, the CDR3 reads TGTGCCAGTAGCCTTAGCGGGGTTAGCATCGGGGAGCTGTTTTTT. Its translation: CASSLSGVSIGELFF.

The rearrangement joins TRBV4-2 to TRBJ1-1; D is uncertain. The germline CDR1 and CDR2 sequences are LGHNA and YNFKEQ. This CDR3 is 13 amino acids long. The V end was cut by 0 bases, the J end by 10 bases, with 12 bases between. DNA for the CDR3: TGTGCCAGCAGCCAAGATTGGGCGTTATCAGCTTTCTTT. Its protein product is CASSQDWALSAFF.

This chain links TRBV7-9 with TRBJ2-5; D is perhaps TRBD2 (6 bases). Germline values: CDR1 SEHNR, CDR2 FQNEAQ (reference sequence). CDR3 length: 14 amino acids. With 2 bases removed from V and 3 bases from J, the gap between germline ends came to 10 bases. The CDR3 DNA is TGTGCCAGCAGCTTATCCGGGGGAAAAGAGACCCAGTACTTC. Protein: CASSLSGGKETQYF.

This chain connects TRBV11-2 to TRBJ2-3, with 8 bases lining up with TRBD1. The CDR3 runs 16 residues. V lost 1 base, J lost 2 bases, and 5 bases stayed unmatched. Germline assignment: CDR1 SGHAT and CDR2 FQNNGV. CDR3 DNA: TGTGCCAGCAGCTTAGGACAGGGGTTGAACACAGATACGCAGTATTTT. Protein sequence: CASSLGQGLNTDTQYF. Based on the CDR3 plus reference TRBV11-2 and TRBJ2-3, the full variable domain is EAGVAQSPRYKIIEKRQSVAFWCNPISGHATLYWYQQILGQGPKLLIQFQNNGVVDDSQLPKDRFSAERLKGVDSTLKIQPAKLEDSAVYLCASSLGQGLNTDTQYFGPGTRLTVL.

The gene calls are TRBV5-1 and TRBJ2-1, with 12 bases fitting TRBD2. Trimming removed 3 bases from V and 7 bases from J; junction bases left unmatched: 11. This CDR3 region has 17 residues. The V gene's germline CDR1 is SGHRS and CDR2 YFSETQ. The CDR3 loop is CASSSQTLAGGPNEQFF. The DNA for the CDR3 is TGCGCCAGCAGCTCGCAGACACTAGCGGGAGGCCCGAATGAGCAGTTCTTC.

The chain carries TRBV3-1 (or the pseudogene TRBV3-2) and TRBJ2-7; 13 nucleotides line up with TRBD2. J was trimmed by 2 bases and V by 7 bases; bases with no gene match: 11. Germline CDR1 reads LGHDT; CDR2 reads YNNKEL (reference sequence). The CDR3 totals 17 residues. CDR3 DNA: TGTGCCAGCACCCATTTACCCGGGACTAGCGGGGCCTACGAGCAGTACTTC. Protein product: CASTHLPGTSGAYEQYF.

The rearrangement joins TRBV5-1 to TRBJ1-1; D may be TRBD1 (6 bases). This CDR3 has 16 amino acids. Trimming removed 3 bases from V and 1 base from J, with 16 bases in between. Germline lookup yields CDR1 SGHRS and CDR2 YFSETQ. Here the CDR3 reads CASSSSYGQRNTEAFF. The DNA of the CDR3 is TGCGCCAGCAGCTCATCCTACGGACAGCGGAACACTGAAGCTTTCTTT. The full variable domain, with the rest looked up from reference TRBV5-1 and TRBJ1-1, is KAGVTQTPRYLIKTRGQQVTLSCSPISGHRSVSWYQQTPGQGLQFLFEYFSETQRNKGNFPGRFSGRQFSNSRSEMNVSTLELGDSALYLCASSSSYGQRNTEAFFGQGTRLTVV.

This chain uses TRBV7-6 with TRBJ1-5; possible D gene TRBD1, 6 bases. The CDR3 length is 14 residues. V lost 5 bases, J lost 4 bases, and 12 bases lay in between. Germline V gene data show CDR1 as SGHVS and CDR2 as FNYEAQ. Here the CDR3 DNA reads TGTGCCAGCAGCCAAATGACAGGAAATCAGCCCCAGCATTTT. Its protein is CASSQMTGNQPQHF.

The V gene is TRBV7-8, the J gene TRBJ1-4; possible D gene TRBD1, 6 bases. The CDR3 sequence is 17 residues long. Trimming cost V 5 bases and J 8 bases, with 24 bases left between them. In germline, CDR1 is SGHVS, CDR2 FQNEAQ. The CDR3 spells CASSVRGSTYWNEKLFF. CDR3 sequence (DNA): TGTGCCAGCAGCGTCAGGGGATCGACTTACTGGAACGAAAAACTGTTTTTT. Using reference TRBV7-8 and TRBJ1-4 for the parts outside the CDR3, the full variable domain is GAGVSQSPRYKVAKRGQDVALRCDPISGHVSLFWYQQALGQGPEFLTYFQNEAQLDKSGLPSDRFFAERPEGSVSTLKIQRTQQEDSAVYLCASSVRGSTYWNEKLFFGSGTQLSVL.

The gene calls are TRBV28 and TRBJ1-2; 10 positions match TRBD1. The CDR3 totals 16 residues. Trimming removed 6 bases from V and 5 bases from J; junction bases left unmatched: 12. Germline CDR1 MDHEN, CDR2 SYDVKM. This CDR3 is CASREATRDRGYGYTF. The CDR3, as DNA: TGTGCCAGCAGAGAAGCCACCCGGGACAGGGGTTATGGCTACACCTTC.

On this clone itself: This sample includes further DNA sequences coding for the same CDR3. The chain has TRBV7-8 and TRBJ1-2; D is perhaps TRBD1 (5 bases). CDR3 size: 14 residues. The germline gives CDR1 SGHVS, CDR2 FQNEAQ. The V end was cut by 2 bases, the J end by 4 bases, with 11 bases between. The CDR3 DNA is TGTGCCAGCAGCTTATCGCAGGGTGGCTATGGCTACACCTTC. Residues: CASSLSQGGYGYTF.

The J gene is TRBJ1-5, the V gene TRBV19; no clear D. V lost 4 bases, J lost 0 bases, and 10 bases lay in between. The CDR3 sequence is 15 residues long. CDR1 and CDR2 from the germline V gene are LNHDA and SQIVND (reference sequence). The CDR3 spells CASSTYSDSNQPQHF. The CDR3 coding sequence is TGTGCCAGTAGTACCTATAGTGATAGCAATCAGCCCCAGCATTTT.

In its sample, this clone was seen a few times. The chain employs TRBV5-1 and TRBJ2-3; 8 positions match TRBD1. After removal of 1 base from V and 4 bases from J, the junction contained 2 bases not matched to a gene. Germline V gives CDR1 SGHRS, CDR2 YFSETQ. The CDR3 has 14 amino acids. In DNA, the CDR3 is TGCGCCAGCAGCTTGCAGGGGGCAGCAGATACGCAGTATTTT. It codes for CASSLQGAADTQYF.

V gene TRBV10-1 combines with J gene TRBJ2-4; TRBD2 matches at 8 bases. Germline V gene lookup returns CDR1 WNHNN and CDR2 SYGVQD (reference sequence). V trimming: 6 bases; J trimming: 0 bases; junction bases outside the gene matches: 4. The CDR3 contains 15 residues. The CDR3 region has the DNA TGCGCCAGCAGGAAGCGGGAGAGAGCCAAAAACATTCAGTACTTC. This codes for CASRKRERAKNIQYF.

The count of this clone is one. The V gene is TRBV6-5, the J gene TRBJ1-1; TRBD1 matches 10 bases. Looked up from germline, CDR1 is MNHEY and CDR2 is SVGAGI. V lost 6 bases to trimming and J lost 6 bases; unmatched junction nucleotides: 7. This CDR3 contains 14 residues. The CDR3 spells CASSRRQGAPEAFF. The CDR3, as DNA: TGTGCCAGCAGCCGCCGACAGGGGGCCCCTGAAGCTTTCTTT.

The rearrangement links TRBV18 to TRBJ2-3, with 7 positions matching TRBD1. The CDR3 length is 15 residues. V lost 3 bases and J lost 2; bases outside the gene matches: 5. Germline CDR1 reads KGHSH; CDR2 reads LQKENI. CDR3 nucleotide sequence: TGTGCCAGCTCACCCCGGACAGGTTACACAGATACGCAGTATTTT. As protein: CASSPRTGYTDTQYF. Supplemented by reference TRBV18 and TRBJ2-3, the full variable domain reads NAGVMQNPRHLVRRRGQEARLRCSPMKGHSHVYWYRQLPEEGLKFMVYLQKENIIDESGMPKERFSAEFPKEGPSILRIQQVVRGDSAAYFCASSPRTGYTDTQYFGPGTRLTVL.

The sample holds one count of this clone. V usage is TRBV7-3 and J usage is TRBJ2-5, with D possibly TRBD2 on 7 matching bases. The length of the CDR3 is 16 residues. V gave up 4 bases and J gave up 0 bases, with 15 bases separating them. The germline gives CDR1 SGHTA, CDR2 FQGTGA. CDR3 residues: CASSSTAGAYQETQYF. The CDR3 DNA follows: TGTGCCAGCAGCTCCACGGCGGGGGCTTACCAAGAGACCCAGTACTTC. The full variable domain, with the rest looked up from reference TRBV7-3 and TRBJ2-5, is GAGVSQTPSNKVTEKGKYVELRCDPISGHTALYWYRQSLGQGPEFLIYFQGTGAADDSGLPNDRFFAVRPEGSVSTLKIQRTERGDSAVYLCASSSTAGAYQETQYFGPGTRLLVL.